The source of this T cell receptor beta chain is a study of cytomegalovirus exposure and HLA in healthy donors. There are 15 residues in the CDR3. Germline V lookup: CDR1 MNHEY, CDR2 SVGAGI. V was cut by 2 bases and J by 11 bases, with 21 bases left in between. The PCR was carried out with 60 Vbeta primers and 13 Jbeta primers. Assay used: immunoSEQ multiplex PCR; TCRdb lists only in-frame clones, some missing. The sample has about 200,000 clones; 80% to 90% are singletons. The specimen was PBMCs. This receptor was taken from a man aged 25 to 40 in good health and CMV-seronegative. The J gene is TRBJ2-5, the V gene TRBV6-5, with D perhaps matching TRBD1 (6 bases). CDR3 in amino acids: CASSYRDRTFVEQYF. CDR3 coding DNA: TGTGCCAGCAGTTACCGTGACAGGACTTTTGTAGAGCAGTACTTC.